One sample yielded the 20 T cell receptor beta chains listed below, sequenced in a study of T-cell reconstitution after alpha-beta-depleted transplantation in children. As it was prepared, the TCRbeta library received unique molecular identifiers. MiXCR was run by TCRdb on the PCR reads, yielding one entry per CDR3 protein. The data contain over 200,000 distinct CDR3 sequences, around 9.9% of them seen just once; the ten biggest clones take up under 30%. The material sequenced was PBMCs, taken before TCRalphabeta/CD19-depleted stem cell transplant. Source of these receptors: a child younger than two with acute myeloid leukemia, due to receive a stem cell transplant.

This clonotype was detected many times. The chain employs TRBV12-3 or TRBV12-4 and TRBJ2-7; maybe TRBD2 (5 bases). The CDR3 extends over 12 amino acids. V was pared by 5 bases and J by 5 bases, with 10 bases between. CDR3 in amino acids: CASSPTNHEQYF. CDR3 nucleotides: TGTGCCAGCAGTCCGACTAACCACGAGCAGTACTTC.

Only a few counts were recorded for this clonotype. The rearrangement uses TRBV7-9 and TRBJ2-5; D tentatively fits TRBD1 or TRBD2 (5 bases each). The V end lost 0 bases, the J end lost 5 bases, and 13 bases lay between the germline ends. CDR3 length: 15 amino acids. Germline lookup yields CDR1 SEHNR and CDR2 FQNEAQ (reference sequence). Here the CDR3 DNA reads TGTGCCAGCAGCTTAGCGGGGACGGCTGTTGAGACCCAGTACTTC. It specifies CASSLAGTAVETQYF.

In this sample, this clonotype turned up a few times. The chain combines TRBV7-2 with TRBJ1-5; D gene ambiguous. The CDR3 length is 16 residues. The V gene's germline CDR1 is SGHTA and CDR2 FQGNSA. The V end lost 5 bases, the J end lost 1 base, and 15 bases lay between the germline ends. The CDR3 region is CASSITLGRSNQPQHF. The CDR3 DNA follows: TGTGCCAGCAGCATTACATTGGGCCGAAGCAATCAGCCCCAGCATTTT.

The sample holds many counts of this clonotype. V usage is TRBV5-1 and J usage is TRBJ2-1, with a possible D match to TRBD2 (6 bases). Looked up from germline, CDR1 is SGHRS and CDR2 is YFSETQ. V lost 1 base and J lost 6, with 17 bases in between. This CDR3 is 16 amino acids long. The CDR3 DNA sequence: TGCGCCAGCAGCTTGCCACTCCGGGACTCCGGCAATGAGCAGTTCTTC. Its translation: CASSLPLRDSGNEQFF.

This clonotype was picked up many times. The V gene is TRBV24-1, the J gene TRBJ2-3; D gene uncertain. Trimming removed 4 bases at V and 6 bases at J, with 4 bases between. This CDR3 is built from 11 residues. The germline V gene has CDR1 KGHDR and CDR2 SFDVKD. The CDR3 DNA sequence: TGTGCCACCAGTGACGTGGATACGCAGTATTTT. Residues: CATSDVDTQYF.

The chain carries TRBV7-6 and TRBJ1-2; 10 bases map to TRBD1. This CDR3 has 15 amino acids. The trim removed 4 bases at V and 6 bases at J, leaving 8 bases unmatched. The germline CDR1 and CDR2 sequences are SGHVS and FNYEAQ. The CDR3: CASSSRTGGQDGYTF. As DNA, the CDR3 is TGTGCCAGCAGCTCGCGGACAGGGGGGCAGGATGGCTACACCTTC.

This clonotype was seen many times. J is TRBJ1-5 and V is TRBV6-2 or TRBV6-3; the match to TRBD1 covers 8 bases. This CDR3 is built from 13 residues. V was clipped by 6 bases and J by 4 bases; unmatched bases: 2. The germline V gene has CDR1 MNHEY and CDR2 SVGEGT. CDR3 DNA sequence: TGTGCCAGCAGCCGACAGGGGAATCAGCCCCAGCATTTT. Translating it yields CASSRQGNQPQHF.

At least ten counts were recorded for this clonotype. The rearrangement links TRBV5-5 to TRBJ2-1; 10 bases fit TRBD1. The CDR3 covers 15 residues. V lost 5 bases, J lost 13 bases, and 15 bases stayed unmatched. Germline V lookup: CDR1 SGHKS, CDR2 YYEKEE (reference sequence). CDR3 residues: CASRSGTGVFRDQFF. The DNA of the CDR3 is TGTGCCAGCAGATCCGGGACAGGGGTCTTTCGCGATCAGTTCTTC.

This clonotype appeared many times. J is TRBJ1-2 and V is TRBV7-9; no reliable D call. The CDR3 has 12 amino acids. Germline V gene data show CDR1 as SEHNR and CDR2 as FQNEAQ (reference sequence). V lost 2 bases to trimming and J lost 6 bases, with 7 bases between them. The CDR3 nucleotides read TGTGCCAGCAGCTTATCAGAAGATGGCTACACCTTC. It yields the protein CASSLSEDGYTF.

This clonotype appeared many times. This chain links TRBV12-3 or TRBV12-4 with TRBJ1-4; a possible D gene is TRBD1 (6 bases). This CDR3 is built from 18 residues. V lost 7 bases and J 7 bases, leaving 28 bases between the germline ends. CDR3 DNA sequence: TGTGCCAGCACCCCAATTCAACCCTTTCAGGGGTATTTTGAAAAACTGTTTTTT. It translates to CASTPIQPFQGYFEKLFF.

The table lists this clonotype with many counts. V is TRBV20-1 and J is TRBJ2-1; 8 positions match TRBD2. The ends lost 5 bases at V and 7 bases at J; junction bases unmatched: 19. This CDR3 region has 17 residues. The germline gives CDR1 DFQATT, CDR2 SNEGSKA (reference sequence). The DNA of the CDR3 is TGCAGTGCTTCCCATGGCGGGAGGTCGGGTATATATAATGAGCAGTTCTTC. Amino acids: CSASHGGRSGIYNEQFF.

This clonotype was seen at least ten times. The rearrangement joins TRBV10-3 to TRBJ2-1; D remains unclear. This CDR3 comprises 15 residues. Germline V gene data show CDR1 as ENHRY and CDR2 as SYGVKD. V shed 4 bases and J shed 5 bases, with 15 bases lying between them. CDR3 amino acids: CAISGGPSGHNEQFF. The CDR3 coding sequence is TGTGCCATCAGTGGGGGTCCTAGTGGCCACAATGAGCAGTTCTTC.

This clonotype was picked up many times. V and J are TRBV5-1 and TRBJ1-5, with 7 bases that match TRBD1. Germline CDR1 and CDR2: SGHRS and YFSETQ. V lost 4 bases, J lost 4 bases, and 11 bases stayed unmatched. The CDR3 consists of 16 residues. Here the CDR3 reads CASSIGHGDSNQPQHF. The CDR3, as DNA: TGCGCCAGCAGCATTGGGCACGGGGACAGTAATCAGCCCCAGCATTTT.

This clonotype was seen at least ten times. V gene TRBV11-2 combines with J gene TRBJ2-1; TRBD2 matches at 10 bases. V lost 4 bases and J lost 7; bases outside the gene matches: 19. Germline CDR1 and CDR2: SGHAT and FQNNGV. The CDR3 extends over 19 amino acids. This chain's CDR3 is CASSSHTRSSGSLGNEQFF. CDR3 in DNA: TGTGCCAGCAGCTCACACACCCGTTCTAGCGGGAGTTTAGGGAATGAGCAGTTCTTC. Combining the CDR3 with reference TRBV11-2 and TRBJ2-1 gives the whole variable domain EAGVAQSPRYKIIEKRQSVAFWCNPISGHATLYWYQQILGQGPKLLIQFQNNGVVDDSQLPKDRFSAERLKGVDSTLKIQPAKLEDSAVYLCASSSHTRSSGSLGNEQFFGPGTRLTVL.

This clonotype came up many times. The gene calls are TRBV14 and TRBJ1-1, with 10 bases fitting TRBD1. The CDR3 covers 18 residues. The J segment lost 1 base and the V segment lost 3 bases, leaving 11 bases of the junction unmatched. Germline V gives CDR1 SGHDN, CDR2 FVKESK. CDR3 DNA sequence: TGTGCCAGCAGCCATGAGGGACAGGGGTTCGCGGGGAACACTGAAGCTTTCTTT. Translated, it gives CASSHEGQGFAGNTEAFF.

The V call is TRBV30, the J call TRBJ2-7; 9 bases match TRBD2. In germline, CDR1 is GTSNPN, CDR2 SVGIG (reference sequence). V shed 2 bases and J 5 bases; nucleotides not matched to a gene: 7. This CDR3 has 14 residues. The CDR3 nucleotides are TGTGCCTGGAGTCTCGGGACTAGCCGAGACGAGCAGTACTTC. Translation: CAWSLGTSRDEQYF.

Ten or more counts support this clonotype. The chain recombines TRBV4-2 with TRBJ2-2; 10 nucleotides agree with TRBD2. From germline, CDR1 is LGHNA and CDR2 YNFKEQ. The CDR3 extends over 15 amino acids. V lost 5 bases to trimming and J lost 5 bases; unmatched junction nucleotides: 5. The CDR3 DNA reads as TGTGCCAGCAGCTCAAGACTAGCGGGTACCGGGGAGCTGTTTTTT. Residues: CASSSRLAGTGELFF.

This clonotype was counted only a few times. The chain couples TRBV12-3 or TRBV12-4 to TRBJ2-4; D gene unclear. With 7 bases removed from V and 0 bases from J, the gap between germline ends came to 7 bases. The CDR3 consists of 13 residues. The CDR3 DNA sequence: TGTGCCAGCAAGCCCGTAGCCAAAAACATTCAGTACTTC. Translation: CASKPVAKNIQYF.

This clonotype was detected many times. The chain joins TRBV7-2 to TRBJ2-3, with D tentatively TRBD2 (5 bases). The CDR3 has 14 amino acids. Germline lookup yields CDR1 SGHTA and CDR2 FQGNSA. Trimming cost V 1 base and J 4 bases, with 9 bases left between them. This CDR3 reads CASSLGRAADTQYF. CDR3 DNA: TGTGCCAGCAGCTTAGGGCGGGCCGCAGATACGCAGTATTTT.

This clonotype was seen many times. This chain connects TRBV20-1 to TRBJ2-3, with 10 nucleotides matching TRBD2. The CDR3 is 16 residues long. Losses at the gene ends were 1 base for V and 6 bases for J; bases not matched to a gene: 10. The germline V gene has CDR1 DFQATT and CDR2 SNEGSKA (reference sequence). This chain's CDR3 is CSARGQPAGGTDTQYF. For the CDR3, the DNA is TGCAGTGCTAGAGGTCAACCAGCGGGGGGGACGGATACGCAGTATTTT.